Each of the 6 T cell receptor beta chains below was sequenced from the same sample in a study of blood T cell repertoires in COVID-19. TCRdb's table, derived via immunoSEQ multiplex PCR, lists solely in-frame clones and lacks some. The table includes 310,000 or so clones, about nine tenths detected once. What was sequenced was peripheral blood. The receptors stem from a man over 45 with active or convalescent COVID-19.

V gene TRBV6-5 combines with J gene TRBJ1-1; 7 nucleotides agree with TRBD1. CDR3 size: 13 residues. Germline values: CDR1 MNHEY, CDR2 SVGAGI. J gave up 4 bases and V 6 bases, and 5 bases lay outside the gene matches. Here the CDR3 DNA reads TGTGCCAGCAGGGCGCAGGGGGGCACTGAAGCTTTCTTT. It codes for CASRAQGGTEAFF.

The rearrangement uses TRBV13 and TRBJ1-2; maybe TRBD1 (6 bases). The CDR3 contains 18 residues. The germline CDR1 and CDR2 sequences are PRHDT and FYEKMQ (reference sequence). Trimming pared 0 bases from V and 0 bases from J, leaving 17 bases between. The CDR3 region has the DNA TGTGCCAGCAGCTTAGGCGGGTCAGGGGTTGCAACTAACTATGGCTACACCTTC. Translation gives CASSLGGSGVATNYGYTF.

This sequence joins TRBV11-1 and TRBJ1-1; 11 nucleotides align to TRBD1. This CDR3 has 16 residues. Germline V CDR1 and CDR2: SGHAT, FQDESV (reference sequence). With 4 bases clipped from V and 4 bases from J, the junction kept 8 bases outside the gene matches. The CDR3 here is CASSSWTGGVGTEAFF. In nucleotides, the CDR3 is TGTGCCAGCAGCTCGTGGACAGGGGGCGTCGGCACTGAAGCTTTCTTT.

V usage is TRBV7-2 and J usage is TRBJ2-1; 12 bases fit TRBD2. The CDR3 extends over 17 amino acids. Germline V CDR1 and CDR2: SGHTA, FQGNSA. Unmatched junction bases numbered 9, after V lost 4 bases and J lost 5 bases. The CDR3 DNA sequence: TGTGCCAGCAGCTCCCTGGGACTAGCGGGCCGTCACAATGAGCAGTTCTTC. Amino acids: CASSSLGLAGRHNEQFF.

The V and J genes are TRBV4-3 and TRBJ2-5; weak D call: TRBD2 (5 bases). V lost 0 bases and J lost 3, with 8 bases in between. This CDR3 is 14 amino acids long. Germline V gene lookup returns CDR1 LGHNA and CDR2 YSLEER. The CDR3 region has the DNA TGCGCCAGCAGCCAAGAGAGGGTAGAAGAGACCCAGTACTTC. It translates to CASSQERVEETQYF.

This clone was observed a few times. The CDR3 DNA reads TGTGCCAGCGTCACGGGACCGGGACCAGGGGCCAATGAGCAGTTCTTC. It is translated as CASVTGPGPGANEQFF. The genes are TRBV2 and TRBJ2-1; perhaps TRBD1 as D (6 bases). Trimming stripped 8 bases from V and 6 bases from J, with 23 bases between. CDR1 SNHLY and CDR2 FYNNEI come from the germline V gene. The CDR3 has 16 residues.